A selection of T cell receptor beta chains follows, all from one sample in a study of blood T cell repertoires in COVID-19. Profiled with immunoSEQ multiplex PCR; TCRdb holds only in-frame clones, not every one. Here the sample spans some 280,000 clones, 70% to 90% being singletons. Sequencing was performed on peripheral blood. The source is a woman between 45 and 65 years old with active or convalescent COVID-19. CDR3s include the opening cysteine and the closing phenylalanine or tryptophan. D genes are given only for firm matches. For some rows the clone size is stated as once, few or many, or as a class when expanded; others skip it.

TGTGCCAGCAGCTTGTCGTCGGACAGGGGGGGTTTTCTTGGCTACACCTTC CASSLSSDRGGFLGYTF TRBD1 TRBV7-2 NA TRBJ1-2
TGTGCCTCAAGACAGAACCAGAACACTGAAGCTTTCTTT CASRQNQNTEAFF NA TRBV30 NA TRBJ1-1
TGTGCCAGCAGCCCCGGACAGCGCTATGGCTACACCTTC CASSPGQRYGYTF NA TRBV14 NA TRBJ1-2
TGTGCCATCAGGGCATTAAAGAGCGGCCATGAGCAGTTCTTC CAIRALKSGHEQFF NA TRBV10-3 few TRBJ2-1
TGTGCCAGTAGTCAAGGGGGCGAGAGTTCACCCCTCCACTTT CASSQGGESSPLHF TRBD1 TRBV19 NA TRBJ1-6
TGCGCCAGCAGCCAACCGACTAGCGGGAGATCCAAAAACATTCAGTACTTC CASSQPTSGRSKNIQYF TRBD2 TRBV4-1 NA TRBJ2-4
TGTGCCAGCAGCTTGCTAACTAGCGGGAGGGTGTTCTTC CASSLLTSGRVFF TRBD2 TRBV5-6 few TRBJ2-1
TGTGCCAGCAGCTTAGACAGGGCTGTTAACACTGAAGCTTTCTTT CASSLDRAVNTEAFF NA TRBV7-9 few TRBJ1-1
TGTGCCAGCAGCGGCTCAGGTGGTGGCAATTCACCCCTCCACTTT CASSGSGGGNSPLHF NA TRBV9 NA TRBJ1-6
TGCAGTGCAAGACAGTTTGAGACCCAGTACTTC CSARQFETQYF NA TRBV20-1 NA TRBJ2-5
TGCGCCAGCAGCTTGGTTGTGGGTGCGGGGGACGAGCAGTACTTC CASSLVVGAGDEQYF TRBD2 TRBV5-1 NA TRBJ2-7
TGTGCCAGTAGTTCTACGGACAGGGGGACCGCCCAGCCCCAGCATTTT CASSSTDRGTAQPQHF TRBD1 TRBV19 few TRBJ1-5
TGTGCCAGCAGTTTTGGAGGGGGGGGCATCAGCAATCAGCCCCAGCATTTT CASSFGGGGISNQPQHF NA TRBV27 NA TRBJ1-5
TGCGCCAGCAGCCAAGATTTGACTAGCGGCTACAATGAGCAGTTCTTC CASSQDLTSGYNEQFF TRBD2 TRBV4-1 NA TRBJ2-1
TGTGCCAGCAGCTGGGAAGGACTGGCCTCCTACAATGAGCAGTTCTTC CASSWEGLASYNEQFF NA TRBV5-6 NA TRBJ2-1